A selection of T cell receptor beta chains follows, all from one sample in a study of cytomegalovirus exposure and HLA in healthy donors. Clones were read by immunoSEQ multiplex PCR, and TCRdb kept only the in-frame ones, dropping some. Among fewer than 150,000 clones listed, around 89% were seen once. Source material: PBMCs. These receptors were obtained from a young man in good health and CMV-seronegative. The CDR3 runs from the conserved cysteine through the conserved F or W. A D gene is named only where the DNA matches it firmly. Size tells how often a clone was seen (once, few, many) or the class of an expanded clone, and some rows leave it out.

abundance: NA
j_gene: TRBJ2-7
d_gene: TRBD2
v_gene: TRBV7-8
CDR3aa: CASSLVTSGSSHEQYF
CDR3nt: TGTGCCAGCAGCTTAGTCACTAGCGGGAGTTCCCACGAGCAGTACTTC

abundance: NA
j_gene: TRBJ2-1
d_gene: TRBD2
v_gene: TRBV5-1
CDR3aa: CASSAAGVFLDEQFF
CDR3nt: TGCGCCAGCAGCGCAGCGGGAGTCTTTTTGGATGAGCAGTTCTTC

abundance: NA
j_gene: TRBJ2-2
d_gene: NA
v_gene: TRBV29-1
CDR3aa: CSVDQAPGELFF
CDR3nt: TGCAGCGTTGACCAGGCTCCCGGGGAGCTGTTTTTT

abundance: NA
j_gene: TRBJ1-2
d_gene: NA
v_gene: TRBV6-5
CDR3aa: CASSYPSGGDYGYTF
CDR3nt: TGTGCCAGCAGTTACCCGAGTGGCGGGGACTATGGCTACACCTTC

abundance: once
j_gene: TRBJ2-5
d_gene: TRBD1
v_gene: TRBV30
CDR3aa: CAFKPGQQQETQYF
CDR3nt: TGTGCCTTTAAACCGGGACAGCAACAAGAGACCCAGTACTTC

abundance: NA
j_gene: TRBJ2-7
d_gene: TRBD1
v_gene: TRBV27
CDR3aa: CASSLDRGPYEQYF
CDR3nt: TGTGCCAGCAGTTTGGACAGGGGGCCATACGAGCAGTACTTC

abundance: NA
j_gene: TRBJ1-4
d_gene: NA
v_gene: TRBV5-1
CDR3aa: CASRKPNQDEKLFF
CDR3nt: TGCGCCAGCAGAAAGCCAAACCAGGATGAAAAACTGTTTTTT

abundance: NA
j_gene: TRBJ2-4
d_gene: NA
v_gene: TRBV2
CDR3aa: CASSEGGQNIQYF
CDR3nt: TGTGCCAGCAGTGAAGGGGGGCAAAACATTCAGTACTTC

abundance: NA
j_gene: TRBJ1-4
d_gene: NA
v_gene: TRBV7-9
CDR3aa: CASSPRGGVNEKLFF
CDR3nt: TGTGCCAGCAGCCCCCGGGGAGGGGTTAATGAAAAACTGTTTTTT

abundance: NA
j_gene: TRBJ2-3
d_gene: NA
v_gene: TRBV6-5
CDR3aa: CASSYSRGVRDTQYF
CDR3nt: TGTGCCAGCAGTTACTCCAGGGGAGTAAGGGATACGCAGTATTTT

abundance: NA
j_gene: TRBJ2-3
d_gene: NA
v_gene: TRBV27
CDR3aa: CASSLLIARGATDTQYF
CDR3nt: TGTGCCAGCAGTTTACTTATTGCACGGGGGGCCACAGATACGCAGTATTTT